The 27 T cell receptor beta chains below come from one sample, sequenced in a study of T cell repertoires in cytomegalovirus infection. Their antigen targets remain unknown. MiXCR, run by TCRdb on the reads, gives a single entry per CDR3 protein. This sample yields about half a million distinct CDR3 sequences, of which approximately 46% are seen a single time; about 39% belongs to the top ten. This material consisted of cultured PBMCs, taken from culture after CMV antigen stimulation. All receptors derive from a human donor in good health (CMV status not recorded). Some clones in this sample may be carry-over from other donors' samples.

The table lists this clonotype with a count of one. The chain links TRBV11-1 to TRBJ2-5; the D gene is possibly TRBD1 (5 bases). Looked up from germline, CDR1 is SGHAT and CDR2 is FQDESV (reference sequence). Trimming removed 1 base from V and 5 bases from J, with 20 bases in between. CDR3 size: 17 residues. In DNA, the CDR3 is TGTGCCAGCAGCTTAGGTTTCTTGGCCAGGGAATCGGAGACCCAGTACTTC. Translated, it gives CASSLGFLARESETQYF.

This clonotype occurred many times. The chain joins TRBV6-2 or TRBV6-3 to TRBJ1-5; 7 bases map to TRBD1. The germline CDR1 and CDR2 sequences are MNHEY and SVGEGT. V lost 6 bases and J lost 4; bases outside the gene matches: 6. The CDR3 has 14 amino acids. CDR3 sequence reads: CASSYRGANQPQHF. CDR3 bases: TGTGCCAGCAGCTACAGGGGTGCTAATCAGCCCCAGCATTTT.

This clonotype was recorded many times. The chain has TRBV7-2 and TRBJ2-1; possible D gene TRBD2, 6 bases. CDR1 and CDR2 (germline): SGHTA, FQGNSA. Trimming stripped 5 bases from V and 4 bases from J, with 15 bases between. The length of the CDR3 is 15 residues. CDR3 bases: TGTGCCAGCAGCATTTCCGGGACTGGGTACAATGAGCAGTTCTTC. Its protein product is CASSISGTGYNEQFF.

This rearrangement joins TRBV2 to TRBJ2-1, with D possibly being TRBD2 (6 bases). Germline V lookup: CDR1 SNHLY, CDR2 FYNNEI. V was shortened by 7 bases and J by 0 bases, with 19 bases between the two germline ends. The CDR3 runs to 17 residues. The CDR3 nucleotides read TGTGCCAGCATCCCCTCCTGGGGGGAGAGCTCCTACAATGAGCAGTTCTTC. It is translated as CASIPSWGESSYNEQFF. Full variable domain (outside the CDR3, taken from reference TRBV2 and TRBJ2-1): EPEVTQTPSHQVTQMGQEVILRCVPISNHLYFYWYRQILGQKVEFLVSFYNNEISEKSEIFDDQFSVERPDGSNFTLKIRSTKLEDSAMYFCASIPSWGESSYNEQFFGPGTRLTVL.

The table lists this clonotype with a few counts. The rearrangement uses TRBV7-9 and TRBJ1-1, with D perhaps TRBD1 (6 bases). V was clipped by 1 base and J by 2 bases, with 17 bases between them. The germline gives CDR1 SEHNR, CDR2 FQNEAQ (reference sequence). This CDR3 has 17 residues. DNA for the CDR3: TGTGCCAGCAGCTTAGGAGGGGGGATCGTCCCCAACACTGAAGCTTTCTTT. It translates to CASSLGGGIVPNTEAFF.

This clonotype appeared a single time. This may stem from a read error, because a much larger clone lies one nucleotide away. The V and J genes are TRBV7-9 and TRBJ2-3, with D maybe TRBD2 (5 bases). Germline CDR1 and CDR2: SEHNR and FQNEAQ (reference sequence). The CDR3 is made up of 14 amino acids. The CDR3 DNA is TGTACCAGCAGCTTATTCCGGGAATCAGATACGCAGTATTTT. Its translation is CTSSLFRESDTQYF.

In its sample, this clonotype was seen once. The V and J genes are TRBV20-1 and TRBJ1-4; the D gene is possibly TRBD1 (5 bases). Germline V gives CDR1 DFQATT, CDR2 SNEGSKA (reference sequence). The CDR3 spans 12 residues. Trimming removed 6 bases at V and 14 bases at J, with 19 bases between. The CDR3 DNA sequence: TGCAGTGCCGCAGAGGGGCCTCTTAGGCTGTTTTTT. This translates into CSAAEGPLRLFF.

J is TRBJ1-5 and V is TRBV28; D remains unclear. V was clipped by 6 bases and J by 5 bases, with 11 bases between them. The length of the CDR3 is 13 residues. Germline lookup yields CDR1 MDHEN and CDR2 SYDVKM. The CDR3 nucleotides read TGTGCCAGCAGAACGGATGACCATCAGCCCCAGCATTTT. Translating gives CASRTDDHQPQHF.

This clonotype showed up just once. The chain recombines TRBV14 with TRBJ2-2; TRBD2 matches 11 bases. The CDR3 totals 17 residues. Germline CDR1 is SGHDN and CDR2 is FVKESK. V shed 5 bases, J shed 3 bases, and the junction held 8 bases outside the gene matches. This CDR3 reads CASSLGLAGSYTGELFF. CDR3 nucleotide sequence: TGTGCCAGCAGCTTAGGACTAGCGGGTTCATACACCGGGGAGCTGTTTTTT.

This clonotype was counted a few times. V is TRBV6-5 and J is TRBJ1-1; tentative D call: TRBD1 (5 bases). The V end was cut by 2 bases, the J end by 1 base, with 5 bases between. This CDR3 spans 13 amino acids. The germline CDR1 and CDR2 sequences are MNHEY and SVGAGI. The DNA for the CDR3 is TGTGCCAGCAGTTACGACAGGAACACTGAAGCTTTCTTT. Translating gives CASSYDRNTEAFF.

On this clonotype itself: A much larger clone differs from this one at a single base, so this may be a read error. The chain carries TRBV6-6 and TRBJ2-5; 9 bases match TRBD1. The CDR3 length is 14 residues. J was trimmed by 6 bases and V by 6 bases; bases with no gene match: 8. The germline CDR1 and CDR2 sequences are MNHNY and SVGAGI (reference sequence). CDR3 bases: TGTGCCAGCAGACCTGACAGGGGGTGGCAGACCCAGTACTTC. Residues: CASRPDRGWQTQYF.

The rearrangement links TRBV19 to TRBJ2-2; 8 bases line up with TRBD1. Germline V gene lookup returns CDR1 LNHDA and CDR2 SQIVND (reference sequence). Trimming took 6 bases from V and 3 from J; bases not matched to a gene: 3. CDR3 length: 14 residues. CDR3 sequence: CASSRGPHTGELFF. The CDR3, as DNA: TGTGCCAGTAGCAGGGGGCCTCACACCGGGGAGCTGTTTTTT. Supplemented by reference TRBV19 and TRBJ2-2, the full variable domain reads DGGITQSPKYLFRKEGQNVTLSCEQNLNHDAMYWYRQDPGQGLRLIYYSQIVNDFQKGDIAEGYSVSREKKESFPLTVTSAQKNPTAFYLCASSRGPHTGELFFGEGSRLTVL.

This clonotype was recorded at least ten times. The V gene is TRBV7-2, the J gene TRBJ2-7, with TRBD2 matching over 8 bases. Germline-derived CDR1 and CDR2 are SGHTA and FQGNSA. CDR3 length equals 14 residues. V trimming: 3 bases; J trimming: 4 bases; junction bases outside the gene matches: 5. CDR3 bases: TGTGCCAGCAGCTTCGGCGGGGGGAGTTACGAGCAGTACTTC. This sequence encodes CASSFGGGSYEQYF.

In this sample, this clonotype turned up a few times. The DNA for the CDR3 is TGCAGTGATGTGCAAGAGACCCAGTACTTC. This encodes CSDVQETQYF. The chain joins TRBV20-1 to TRBJ2-5; the D is unclear. There are 10 residues in the CDR3. Germline V lookup: CDR1 DFQATT, CDR2 SNEGSKA (reference sequence). Trimming stripped 7 bases from V and 2 bases from J, with 5 bases between.

The chain employs TRBV9 and TRBJ1-6, with no clear D. The CDR3 is 16 residues long. CDR1 SGDLS and CDR2 YYNGEE come from the germline V gene. Trimming took 2 bases from V and 5 from J, leaving 14 bases between them. As DNA, the CDR3 is TGTGCCAGCAGCGTCATGGACGGCCTCAATAATTCACCCCTCCACTTT. Its translation is CASSVMDGLNNSPLHF.

This clonotype occurred once. This sequence joins TRBV5-4 and TRBJ2-1, with 9 bases lining up with TRBD2. Germline CDR1 reads SGHNT; CDR2 reads YYREEE (reference sequence). J gave up 6 bases and V 0 bases, and 4 bases lay outside the gene matches. The CDR3 runs 15 residues. CDR3 DNA sequence: TGTGCCAGCAGCTTGGGAATAGCGGGGGTCAATGAGCAGTTCTTC. Translated, it gives CASSLGIAGVNEQFF. The full variable domain, rest sourced from reference TRBV5-4 and TRBJ2-1, is ETGVTQSPTHLIKTRGQQVTLRCSSQSGHNTVSWYQQALGQGPQFIFQYYREEENGRGNFPPRFSGLQFPNYSSELNVNALELDDSALYLCASSLGIAGVNEQFFGPGTRLTVL.

The chain recombines TRBV7-2 with TRBJ1-2; 10 bases are shared with TRBD1. The ends lost 4 bases at V and 8 bases at J; junction bases unmatched: 7. This CDR3 is built from 14 residues. Germline loops: CDR1 SGHTA, CDR2 FQGNSA. The chain's CDR3 is CASSSRQGARGYTF. CDR3 DNA sequence: TGTGCCAGCAGCTCCCGACAGGGGGCTAGAGGCTACACCTTC.

This clonotype has only a few counts. This chain uses TRBV4-3 with TRBJ2-5, with 9 nucleotides matching TRBD1. With V trimmed by 4 bases and J by 3 bases, 3 bases remained unmatched. The CDR3 sequence is 14 residues long. Germline V CDR1 and CDR2: LGHNA, YSLEER. CDR3 residues: CASSPTGGEETQYF. Here the CDR3 DNA reads TGCGCCAGCAGCCCGACAGGGGGTGAAGAGACCCAGTACTTC.

The gene calls are TRBV28 and TRBJ1-2; no firm D call. Trimming pared 8 bases from V and 4 bases from J, leaving 14 bases between. Germline CDR1 reads MDHEN; CDR2 reads SYDVKM. The CDR3 runs 13 residues. The CDR3 nucleotides read TGTGCCAGCGTGTATCGTGGCAGCTATGGCTACACCTTC. It codes for CASVYRGSYGYTF.

This clonotype turned up a few times. V gene TRBV20-1 combines with J gene TRBJ1-5, with 7 bases aligning to TRBD1. The J segment lost 11 bases and the V segment lost 0 bases, leaving 7 bases of the junction unmatched. Germline CDR1 and CDR2: DFQATT and SNEGSKA (reference sequence). This CDR3 has 13 amino acids. The CDR3 nucleotides are TGCAGTGCTAGAGATCCGAGCAGGGGGTCCCAGCATTTT. Translation: CSARDPSRGSQHF.

V is TRBV20-1 and J is TRBJ2-3; the match to TRBD1 covers 8 bases. The V gene end was trimmed by 3 bases and the J gene end by 4 bases; junction bases not matched to a gene: 9. The germline CDR1 and CDR2 sequences are DFQATT and SNEGSKA (reference sequence). The CDR3 length is 15 residues. The CDR3 nucleotides read TGCAGTGCTAGGATTCTGACAGGGGTTTCAGATACGCAGTATTTT. Translated, it gives CSARILTGVSDTQYF.

The V call is TRBV27, the J call TRBJ1-3, with D unresolved. This CDR3 region has 13 residues. The germline gives CDR1 MNHEY, CDR2 SMNVEV (reference sequence). Trimming stripped 8 bases from V and 3 bases from J, with 11 bases between. The CDR3 here is CASAEISGNTIYF. The CDR3, as DNA: TGTGCCAGCGCCGAAATTAGTGGAAACACCATATATTTT.

This clonotype appeared a few times. The rearrangement joins TRBV7-9 to TRBJ1-2; no definite D call. Trimming cost V 4 bases and J 4 bases, with 19 bases left between them. CDR1 is SEHNR and CDR2 is FQNEAQ in the germline V gene (reference sequence). The CDR3 loop spans 16 amino acids. This CDR3 reads CASSSRRAHGLYGYTF. The CDR3 DNA is TGTGCCAGCAGCTCCAGAAGGGCCCACGGCCTCTATGGCTACACCTTC. The whole variable domain, filled in from reference TRBV7-9 and TRBJ1-2, reads DTGVSQNPRHKITKRGQNVTFRCDPISEHNRLYWYRQTLGQGPEFLTYFQNEAQLEKSRLLSDRFSAERPKGSFSTLEIQRTEQGDSAMYLCASSSRRAHGLYGYTFGSGTRLTVV.

The J gene is TRBJ1-2, the V gene TRBV7-2; D possibly corresponds to TRBD1 (5 bases). V lost 7 bases, J lost 4 bases, and 19 bases lay in between. In germline, CDR1 is SGHTA, CDR2 FQGNSA. The length of the CDR3 is 15 residues. The CDR3 loop is CASNRALGVGYGYTF. The DNA for the CDR3 is TGTGCCAGCAACAGAGCGTTGGGGGTTGGCTATGGCTACACCTTC.

For this clonotype: Germline is not matched at one junction end, which may reflect a read error. The chain links TRBV19 to TRBJ2-7, with D perhaps TRBD2 (6 bases). Germline loops: CDR1 LNHDA, CDR2 SQIVND (reference sequence). The CDR3 is 15 amino acids. The CDR3 spells CASSAAAGPSFEQYF. DNA for the CDR3: TGTGCCAGTAGTGCCGCGGCGGGGCCCTCCTTCGAGCAGTACTTC. Drawing the rest from reference TRBV19 and TRBJ2-7, the complete variable domain is DGGITQSPKYLFRKEGQNVTLSCEQNLNHDAMYWYRQDPGQGLRLIYYSQIVNDFQKGDIAEGYSVSREKKESFPLTVTSAQKNPTAFYLCASSAAAGPSFEQYFGPGTRLTVT.

The chain has TRBV28 and TRBJ1-1; D gene unclear. Germline CDR1 MDHEN, CDR2 SYDVKM. There are 13 residues in the CDR3. V lost 7 bases, J lost 1 base, and 10 bases lay in between. Written as DNA, the CDR3 is TGTGCCAGCAATAGGAACGGGAACACTGAAGCTTTCTTT. The encoded protein is CASNRNGNTEAFF.

The V gene is TRBV11-2, the J gene TRBJ2-6; possible D gene TRBD1, 6 bases. Germline values: CDR1 SGHAT, CDR2 FQNNGV. The CDR3 covers 17 residues. Deletions cut 5 bases from V and 4 bases from J, with 18 bases between. DNA of the CDR3: TGTGCCAGCAGCCCAGTAGGGGGTACGCGGGGGGCCAACGTCCTGACTTTC. This codes for CASSPVGGTRGANVLTF.